Listed below are T cell receptor beta chains from one sample, sequenced in a study of CDR3 diversity in severe acne. MiXCR, run by TCRdb on the PCR reads, gives a single entry per CDR3 protein. The sample has under 95,000 distinct CDR3 sequences, 45% to 55% seen once. The sequenced material came from blood. These receptors all come from a male donor in good health, serving as a control. CDR3s include the opening cysteine and the closing phenylalanine or tryptophan. A D gene is named only where the DNA matches it firmly. Expanded clones get a size class; other rows say once, few or many, or leave the size out.

TRBJ1-3,.,16,TRBV5-1,.,CASSPTTIEYGNTIYF,TGCGCCAGCAGCCCAACCACGATAGAGTATGGAAACACCATATATTTT
TRBJ2-6,.,16,TRBV7-9,.,CASSLATGSGANVLTF,TGTGCCAGCAGCTTAGCGACAGGCTCTGGGGCCAACGTCCTGACTTTC
TRBJ1-1,few,12,TRBV29-1,.,CSVEGWNPEAFF,TGCAGCGTTGAAGGTTGGAACCCTGAAGCTTTCTTT
TRBJ2-3,.,16,TRBV10-3,TRBD2,CAICSGLAGEGDTQYF,TGTGCCATCTGCTCGGGACTAGCGGGAGAAGGAGATACGCAGTATTTT
TRBJ1-1,many,13,TRBV11-2,.,CASSLVQSTEAFF,TGTGCCAGCAGCTTAGTACAGTCGACTGAAGCTTTCTTT
TRBJ1-1,many,13,TRBV5-1,.,CASSRDGNTEAFF,TGCGCCAGCAGCCGGGACGGCAACACTGAAGCTTTCTTT
TRBJ1-1,few,12,TRBV7-9,.,CASSRRPDGAFF,TGTGCCAGCAGCAGACGGCCGGACGGGGCTTTCTTT
TRBJ2-7,.,12,TRBV7-9,.,CASSAAGSEQYF,TGTGCCAGCAGCGCGGCAGGGAGCGAGCAGTACTTC
TRBJ1-2,.,13,TRBV6-5,.,CASSYRTMSGYTF,TGTGCCAGCAGTTACCGCACTATGTCTGGCTACACCTTC
TRBJ2-7,.,16,TRBV7-7,TRBD2,CASSLSGSHASYEQYF,TGTGCCAGCAGCCTTAGCGGGAGTCATGCCTCCTACGAGCAGTACTTC
TRBJ2-1,many,14,TRBV6-4,TRBD2,CASRETSGMNEQFF,TGTGCCAGCAGAGAGACTAGCGGGATGAATGAGCAGTTCTTC
TRBJ1-1,few,13,TRBV10-3,.,CAISGAWNTEAFF,TGTGCCATCAGTGGAGCCTGGAACACTGAAGCTTTCTTT
TRBJ1-1,.,15,TRBV10-3,.,CASSLAQGRKTEAFF,TGTGCCAGCAGCTTAGCCCAGGGTAGAAAGACTGAAGCTTTCTTT
TRBJ2-3,.,12,TRBV20-1,TRBD2,CSVSGATDTQYF,TGCAGTGTTAGCGGGGCCACAGATACGCAGTATTTT
TRBJ1-1,few,13,TRBV10-3,.,CAISATGDTEAFF,TGTGCCATCAGTGCGACGGGGGACACTGAAGCTTTCTTT
TRBJ2-7,.,14,TRBV6-1,TRBD1,CASRRDREAYEQYF,TGTGCCAGCAGGCGGGACAGGGAAGCCTACGAGCAGTACTTC
TRBJ1-1,many,14,TRBV19,.,CASSIGQQNTEAFF,TGTGCCAGTAGTATAGGACAACAGAACACTGAAGCTTTCTTT